This entry lists 24 T cell receptor beta chains sequenced from one sample in a study of blood T cell repertoires in COVID-19 (dated by TCRdb to about 2020). Receptors were amplified or captured by the immunoSEQ multiplex PCR assay. TCRdb carries this immuneACCESS record with in-frame sequences only. Its versions omit some clonotypes, under half of them owing to an unresolved V gene in the studies checked, with the rest unexplained. The sample has some 130,000 clones on record, about 83% of them singletons. The ten biggest clones cover 9.5% to 15% of the sample. Sequencing input: peripheral blood. The receptor set was obtained from a human donor in a cohort sampled during active COVID-19.

This chain links TRBV5-5 with TRBJ1-5; TRBD1 is a possible D gene (5 bases). The V end lost 5 bases, the J end lost 0 bases, and 12 bases lay between the germline ends. Germline V lookup: CDR1 SGHKS, CDR2 YYEKEE (reference sequence). The CDR3 is 15 residues long. Here the CDR3 DNA reads TGTGCCAGCAGTAAGTGGGACTTTAGCAATCAGCCCCAGCATTTT. Translation gives CASSKWDFSNQPQHF.

This chain links TRBV9 with TRBJ1-2, with D perhaps matching TRBD1 (5 bases). Deletions cut 3 bases from V and 4 bases from J, with 16 bases between. The CDR3 length is 15 residues. Germline V gene data show CDR1 as SGDLS and CDR2 as YYNGEE. DNA for the CDR3: TGTGCCAGCAGCGGACCCAGGGCTTTCGGCTATGGCTACACCTTC. This encodes CASSGPRAFGYGYTF. The complete variable domain, with remaining parts taken from reference TRBV9 and TRBJ1-2, reads DSGVTQTPKHLITATGQRVTLRCSPRSGDLSVYWYQQSLDQGLQFLIQYYNGEERAKGNILERFSAQQFPDLHSELNLSSLELGDSALYFCASSGPRAFGYGYTFGSGTRLTVV.

V and J are TRBV19 and TRBJ2-2; 7 bases match TRBD1. The V gene end was trimmed by 6 bases and the J gene end by 3 bases; junction bases not matched to a gene: 7. The germline V gene has CDR1 LNHDA and CDR2 SQIVND (reference sequence). The CDR3 has 15 amino acids. The CDR3 sequence is CASSPGQADTGELFF. DNA of the CDR3: TGTGCCAGTAGCCCCGGACAGGCGGACACCGGGGAGCTGTTTTTT.

The chain employs TRBV11-3 and TRBJ2-2; 10 bases fit TRBD1. CDR3 length: 16 residues. CDR1 and CDR2 from the germline V gene are SGHNT and YENEEA. V was pared by 5 bases and J by 0 bases, with 3 bases of the junction left unmatched. In nucleotides, the CDR3 is TGTGCCAGCAGCCTAGGACAGGGGGCGAACACCGGGGAGCTGTTTTTT. Translating gives CASSLGQGANTGELFF.

Only a few counts were recorded for this clone. V usage is TRBV5-4 and J usage is TRBJ1-5; perhaps TRBD1 as D (6 bases). Trimming removed 4 bases at V and 7 bases at J, with 12 bases between. The CDR3 is made up of 13 amino acids. In germline, CDR1 is SGHNT, CDR2 YYREEE (reference sequence). The CDR3 DNA is TGTGCCAGCAGCGAATCCAGGGGACAGCCCCAGCATTTT. Its protein is CASSESRGQPQHF.

CDR3 bases: TGTGCCAGCAGCGCACCGGGACTACAAGAGACCCAGTACTTC. Protein: CASSAPGLQETQYF. V is TRBV7-9 and J is TRBJ2-5, with 7 bases fitting TRBD2. V shed 5 bases, J shed 2 bases, and the junction held 5 bases outside the gene matches. This CDR3 contains 14 residues. Germline values: CDR1 SEHNR, CDR2 FQNEAQ (reference sequence).

The V gene is TRBV7-6, the J gene TRBJ2-1; D is perhaps TRBD2 (6 bases). Deletions cut 3 bases from V and 5 bases from J, with 11 bases between. This CDR3 is 14 amino acids long. Germline loops: CDR1 SGHVS, CDR2 FNYEAQ. Here the CDR3 reads CASSFGPGDNEQFF. In DNA, the CDR3 is TGTGCCAGCAGCTTCGGTCCGGGGGACAATGAGCAGTTCTTC.

The chain has TRBV3-1 (or the pseudogene TRBV3-2) and TRBJ2-3; TRBD2 aligns across 7 bases. Trimming took 2 bases from V and 6 from J; bases not matched to a gene: 20. The germline V gene encodes CDR1 LGHDT and CDR2 YNNKEL (reference sequence). The CDR3 is made up of 19 amino acids. CDR3: CASSQHPSKRGPSRDTQYF. In DNA form, the CDR3 reads TGTGCCAGCAGCCAACACCCAAGTAAGCGGGGCCCCTCCAGGGATACGCAGTATTTT.

The chain joins TRBV3-1 (or the pseudogene TRBV3-2) to TRBJ2-7; D is undetermined. V gave up 3 bases and J gave up 0 bases, with 12 bases separating them. CDR1 is LGHDT, CDR2 YNNKEL, per germline (reference sequence). This CDR3 has 15 residues. CDR3 in amino acids: CASSHDTPSSYEQYF. The CDR3 region has the DNA TGTGCCAGCAGCCACGACACACCATCCTCCTACGAGCAGTACTTC.

The chain carries TRBV5-4 and TRBJ2-2; TRBD2 agrees at 9 bases. CDR1 is SGHNT and CDR2 is YYREEE in the germline V gene (reference sequence). The CDR3 totals 16 residues. J gave up 1 base and V 3 bases, and 4 bases lay outside the gene matches. This CDR3 reads CASSYAGGVNTGELFF. The CDR3 DNA follows: TGTGCCAGCAGCTATGCGGGGGGGGTGAACACCGGGGAGCTGTTTTTT.

The CDR3 reads CASRKGAFGGQPQHF. The CDR3 DNA sequence: TGTGCCAGCAGGAAGGGGGCATTTGGGGGTCAGCCCCAGCATTTT. The chain is built from TRBV28 and TRBJ1-5; 7 bases fit TRBD1. The J segment lost 6 bases and the V segment lost 6 bases, leaving 11 bases of the junction unmatched. The CDR3 covers 15 residues. CDR1 MDHEN and CDR2 SYDVKM come from the germline V gene.

The chain joins TRBV10-1 to TRBJ1-1, with D hard to call. The CDR3 is 13 amino acids. With 4 bases removed from V and 4 bases from J, the gap between germline ends came to 10 bases. The V gene's germline CDR1 is WNHNN and CDR2 SYGVQD (reference sequence). The CDR3 here is CASSAGEGTEAFF. The CDR3 DNA sequence: TGCGCCAGCAGTGCCGGGGAGGGCACTGAAGCTTTCTTT.

The sample holds a few counts of this clone. J is TRBJ1-1 and V is TRBV6-2 or TRBV6-3, with D possibly TRBD1 on 6 matching bases. V shed 2 bases and J shed 1 base, with 8 bases lying between them. Germline-derived CDR1 and CDR2 are MNHEY and SVGEGT. The CDR3 consists of 14 residues. In DNA form, the CDR3 reads TGTGCCAGCAGTTACGACAGGTGGAACACTGAAGCTTTCTTT. Translated: CASSYDRWNTEAFF.

This clone was seen a few times. The gene calls are TRBV29-1 and TRBJ1-1, with D hard to call. This CDR3 is built from 17 residues. Germline CDR1 is SQVTM and CDR2 is ANQGSEA. The V end lost 1 base, the J end lost 0 bases, and 18 bases lay between the germline ends. Here the CDR3 reads CSVEASLWAGMNTEAFF. DNA for the CDR3: TGCAGCGTTGAAGCATCTTTGTGGGCAGGAATGAACACTGAAGCTTTCTTT.

This clone was found once. J is TRBJ2-3 and V is TRBV5-1; D remains ambiguous. From germline, CDR1 is SGHRS and CDR2 YFSETQ. The CDR3 length is 15 residues. The V end lost 2 bases, the J end lost 0 bases, and 10 bases lay between the germline ends. Here the CDR3 DNA reads TGCGCCAGCAGCTTTCACAGCCCTAGCACAGATACGCAGTATTTT. It encodes CASSFHSPSTDTQYF.

This rearrangement joins TRBV3-1 (or the pseudogene TRBV3-2) to TRBJ1-2; D might be TRBD1 (5 bases). The V gene's germline CDR1 is LGHDT and CDR2 YNNKEL (reference sequence). This CDR3 is 14 amino acids long. Deletions cut 3 bases from V and 7 bases from J, with 15 bases between. CDR3 nucleotides: TGTGCCAGCAGCCAGGGGAGGGGCTCATTTGGCTACACCTTC. Protein sequence: CASSQGRGSFGYTF.

This clone was seen a single time. The gene calls are TRBV5-1 and TRBJ2-7; 7 bases match TRBD1. Germline CDR1 reads SGHRS; CDR2 reads YFSETQ. Germline trimming cut 0 bases from V and 5 bases from J; bases unmatched to any gene: 11. This CDR3 has 16 residues. The CDR3 reads CASSLAGAGGANEQYF. CDR3 DNA: TGCGCCAGCAGCTTGGCCGGGGCAGGGGGTGCGAACGAGCAGTACTTC. Full variable domain (rest looked up from reference TRBV5-1 and TRBJ2-7): KAGVTQTPRYLIKTRGQQVTLSCSPISGHRSVSWYQQTPGQGLQFLFEYFSETQRNKGNFPGRFSGRQFSNSRSEMNVSTLELGDSALYLCASSLAGAGGANEQYFGPGTRLTVT.

V gene TRBV18 combines with J gene TRBJ2-1; TRBD1 aligns across 7 bases. Germline V CDR1 and CDR2: KGHSH, LQKENI. The CDR3 loop spans 17 amino acids. With V trimmed by 5 bases and J by 8 bases, 18 bases remained unmatched. CDR3 protein: CASSRYRGSTSRDEQFF. DNA for the CDR3: TGTGCCAGCTCAAGATACAGGGGATCAACCTCTAGAGATGAGCAGTTCTTC.

This clone occurred once. J is TRBJ1-3 and V is TRBV12-3 or TRBV12-4, with a weak D call TRBD1 (6 bases). The length of the CDR3 is 11 residues. CDR3 protein: CAAGVGNTIYF. CDR3 DNA: TGTGCAGCAGGGGTTGGAAACACCATATATTTT.

This chain uses TRBV6-1 with TRBJ1-5, with D unresolved. CDR1 and CDR2 from the germline V gene are MNHNS and SASEGT. The V and J ends lost 2 bases and 5 bases respectively, with 7 bases between them. This CDR3 contains 13 residues. As DNA, the CDR3 is TGTGCCAGCAGTGAATGGGGAGATCAGCCCCAGCATTTT. Its protein product is CASSEWGDQPQHF.

The chain joins TRBV10-2 to TRBJ2-2, with 8 nucleotides matching TRBD1. There are 17 residues in the CDR3. Germline assignment: CDR1 WSHSY and CDR2 SAAADI. V was pared by 6 bases and J by 1 base, with 10 bases of the junction left unmatched. The DNA for the CDR3 is TGCGCCAGCAGATGGGGACAGGCAAAGGGGAACACCGGGGAGCTGTTTTTT. Translated: CASRWGQAKGNTGELFF.

This clone was observed a handful of times. This sequence joins TRBV13 and TRBJ2-1, with 12 bases matching TRBD2. The V and J ends lost 2 bases and 3 bases, in that order; junction bases with no gene match: 8. Germline-derived CDR1 and CDR2 are PRHDT and FYEKMQ (reference sequence). The CDR3 contains 18 residues. The DNA for the CDR3 is TGTGCCAGCAGCTTATGGGCTAGCGGGGGGGCCGACTACAATGAGCAGTTCTTC. This sequence encodes CASSLWASGGADYNEQFF. Full variable domain (outside the CDR3, taken from reference TRBV13 and TRBJ2-1): AAGVIQSPRHLIKEKRETATLKCYPIPRHDTVYWYQQGPGQDPQFLISFYEKMQSDKGSIPDRFSAQQFSDYHSELNMSSLELGDSALYFCASSLWASGGADYNEQFFGPGTRLTVL.

The V gene is TRBV5-4, the J gene TRBJ2-5, with 9 bases fitting TRBD2. J lost 2 bases, V lost 4 bases, and 9 bases had no gene match. Germline lookup yields CDR1 SGHNT and CDR2 YYREEE (reference sequence). This CDR3 region has 16 residues. In DNA, the CDR3 is TGTGCCAGCAGCCTCCCCCTAGCGGGGCAGCAAGAGACCCAGTACTTC. Translation gives CASSLPLAGQQETQYF.

This chain links TRBV18 with TRBJ2-7; 8 nucleotides align to TRBD1. CDR3 length equals 17 residues. V shed 1 base and J 3 bases; nucleotides not matched to a gene: 11. Per germline, CDR1 KGHSH and CDR2 LQKENI. CDR3 sequence (DNA): TGTGCCAGCTCACCACAGGCGTTGACAGGGGAGCGCTACGAGCAGTACTTC. As protein: CASSPQALTGERYEQYF.